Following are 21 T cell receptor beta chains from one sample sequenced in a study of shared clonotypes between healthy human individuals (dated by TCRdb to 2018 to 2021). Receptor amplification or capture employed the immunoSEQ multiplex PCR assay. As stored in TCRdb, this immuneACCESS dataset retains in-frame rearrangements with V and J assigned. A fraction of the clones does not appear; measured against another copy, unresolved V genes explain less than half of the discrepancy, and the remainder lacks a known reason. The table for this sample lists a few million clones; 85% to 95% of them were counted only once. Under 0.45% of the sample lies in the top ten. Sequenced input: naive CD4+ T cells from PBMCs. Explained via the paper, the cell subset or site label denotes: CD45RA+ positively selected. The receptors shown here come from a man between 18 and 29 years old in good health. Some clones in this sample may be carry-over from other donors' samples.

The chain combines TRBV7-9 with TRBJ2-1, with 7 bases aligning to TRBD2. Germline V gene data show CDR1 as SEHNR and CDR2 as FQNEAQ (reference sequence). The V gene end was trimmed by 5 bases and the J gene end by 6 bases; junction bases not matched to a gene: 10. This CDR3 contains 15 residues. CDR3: CASSTWAGARNEQFF. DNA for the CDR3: TGTGCCAGCAGCACTTGGGCGGGAGCCCGCAATGAGCAGTTCTTC.

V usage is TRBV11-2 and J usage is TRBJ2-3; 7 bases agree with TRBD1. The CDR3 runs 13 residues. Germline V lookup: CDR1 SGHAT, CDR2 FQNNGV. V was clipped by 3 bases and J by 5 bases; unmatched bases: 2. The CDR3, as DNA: TGTGCCAGCAGCTTCCCAGGGGGAGATACGCAGTATTTT. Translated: CASSFPGGDTQYF.

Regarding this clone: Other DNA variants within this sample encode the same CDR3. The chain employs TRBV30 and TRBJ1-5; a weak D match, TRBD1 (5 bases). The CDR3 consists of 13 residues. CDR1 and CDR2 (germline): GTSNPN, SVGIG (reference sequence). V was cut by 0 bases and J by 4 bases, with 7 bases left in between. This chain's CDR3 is CAWSVRGNQPQHF. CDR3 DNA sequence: TGTGCCTGGAGTGTTCGGGGGAATCAGCCCCAGCATTTT.

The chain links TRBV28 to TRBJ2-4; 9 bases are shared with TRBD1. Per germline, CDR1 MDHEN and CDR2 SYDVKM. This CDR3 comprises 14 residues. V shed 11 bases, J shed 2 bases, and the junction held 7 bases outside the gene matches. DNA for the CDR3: TGTGCCGTTCACGGGACAGGGTCCAAAAACATTCAGTACTTC. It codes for CAVHGTGSKNIQYF.

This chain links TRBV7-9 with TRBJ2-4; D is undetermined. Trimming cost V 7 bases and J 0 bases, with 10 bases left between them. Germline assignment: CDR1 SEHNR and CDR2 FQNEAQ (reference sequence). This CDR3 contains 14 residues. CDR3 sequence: CASTHIQAKNIQYF. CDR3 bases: TGTGCCAGCACCCACATCCAAGCCAAAAACATTCAGTACTTC.

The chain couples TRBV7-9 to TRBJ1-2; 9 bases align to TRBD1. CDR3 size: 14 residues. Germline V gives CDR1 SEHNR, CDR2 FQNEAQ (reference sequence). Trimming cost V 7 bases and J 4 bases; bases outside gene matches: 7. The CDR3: CASTWTGAGYGYTF. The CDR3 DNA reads TGTGCCAGCACCTGGACAGGGGCGGGCTATGGCTACACCTTC.

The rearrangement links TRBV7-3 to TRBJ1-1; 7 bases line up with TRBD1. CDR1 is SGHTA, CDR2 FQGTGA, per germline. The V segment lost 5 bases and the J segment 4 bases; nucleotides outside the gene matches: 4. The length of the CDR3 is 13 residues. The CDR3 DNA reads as TGTGCCAGCAGCACATCAGGGGGCACTGAAGCTTTCTTT. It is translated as CASSTSGGTEAFF.

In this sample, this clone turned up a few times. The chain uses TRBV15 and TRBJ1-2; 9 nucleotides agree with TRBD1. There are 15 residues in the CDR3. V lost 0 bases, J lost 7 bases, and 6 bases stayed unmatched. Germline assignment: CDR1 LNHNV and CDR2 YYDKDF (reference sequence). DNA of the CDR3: TGTGCCACCAGCAGAGATATCCGGGACAGGGCTGGCTACACCTTC. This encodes CATSRDIRDRAGYTF.

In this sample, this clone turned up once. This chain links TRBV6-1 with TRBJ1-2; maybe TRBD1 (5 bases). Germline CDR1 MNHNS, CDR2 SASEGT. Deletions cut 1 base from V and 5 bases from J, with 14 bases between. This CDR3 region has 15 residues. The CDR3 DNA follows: TGTGCCAGCAGTGAAGACGCGTCGGGGGTTTATGGCTACACCTTC. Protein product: CASSEDASGVYGYTF.

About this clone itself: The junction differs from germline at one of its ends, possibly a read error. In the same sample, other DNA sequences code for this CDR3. The CDR3 nucleotides are TGTGCCAGCAGCCAAGACCTTAACTATGGCTACACCTTC. Translating it yields CASSQDLNYGYTF. This rearrangement joins TRBV4-1 to TRBJ1-2; D is undetermined. Germline lookup yields CDR1 MGHRA and CDR2 YSYEKL. CDR3 size: 13 residues.

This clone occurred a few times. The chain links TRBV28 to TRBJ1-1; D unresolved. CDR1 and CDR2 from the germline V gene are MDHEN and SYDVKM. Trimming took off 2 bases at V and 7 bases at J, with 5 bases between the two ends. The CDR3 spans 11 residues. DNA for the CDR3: TGTGCCAGCAGTTTAAAAGATGAAGCTTTCTTT. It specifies CASSLKDEAFF.

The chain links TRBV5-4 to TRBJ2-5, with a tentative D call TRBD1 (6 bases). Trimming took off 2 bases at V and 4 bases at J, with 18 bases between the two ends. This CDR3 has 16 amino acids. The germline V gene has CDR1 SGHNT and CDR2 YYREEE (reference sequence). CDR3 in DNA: TGTGCCAGCAGCTTAGCCCCAGGAACAGGGCGAGAGACCCAGTACTTC. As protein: CASSLAPGTGRETQYF.

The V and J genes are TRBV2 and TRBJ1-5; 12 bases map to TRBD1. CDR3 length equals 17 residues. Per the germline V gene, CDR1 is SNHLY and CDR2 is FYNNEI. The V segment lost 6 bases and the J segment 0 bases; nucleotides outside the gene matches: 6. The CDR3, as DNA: TGTGCCAGCAGCGGGACAGGGGGCTGGGGTAGCAATCAGCCCCAGCATTTT. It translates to CASSGTGGWGSNQPQHF.

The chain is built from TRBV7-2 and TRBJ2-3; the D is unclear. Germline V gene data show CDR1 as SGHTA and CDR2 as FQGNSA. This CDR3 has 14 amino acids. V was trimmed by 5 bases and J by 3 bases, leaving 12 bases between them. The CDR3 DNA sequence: TGTGCCAGCAGCCCAGACCAACTGACAGATACGCAGTATTTT. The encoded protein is CASSPDQLTDTQYF.

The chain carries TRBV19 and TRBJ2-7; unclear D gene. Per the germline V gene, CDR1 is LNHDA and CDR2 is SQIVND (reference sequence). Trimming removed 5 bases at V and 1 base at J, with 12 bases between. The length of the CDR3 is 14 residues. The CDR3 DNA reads TGTGCCAGTAGTGCCGACGGTGTTTCCTACGAGCAGTACTTC. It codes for CASSADGVSYEQYF. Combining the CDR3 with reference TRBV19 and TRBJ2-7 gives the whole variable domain DGGITQSPKYLFRKEGQNVTLSCEQNLNHDAMYWYRQDPGQGLRLIYYSQIVNDFQKGDIAEGYSVSREKKESFPLTVTSAQKNPTAFYLCASSADGVSYEQYFGPGTRLTVT.

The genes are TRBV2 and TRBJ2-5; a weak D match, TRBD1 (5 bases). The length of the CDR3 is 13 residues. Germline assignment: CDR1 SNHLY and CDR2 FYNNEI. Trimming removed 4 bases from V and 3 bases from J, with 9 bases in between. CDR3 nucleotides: TGTGCCAGCAGTGGAGCAGGGAAAGAGACCCAGTACTTC. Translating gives CASSGAGKETQYF.

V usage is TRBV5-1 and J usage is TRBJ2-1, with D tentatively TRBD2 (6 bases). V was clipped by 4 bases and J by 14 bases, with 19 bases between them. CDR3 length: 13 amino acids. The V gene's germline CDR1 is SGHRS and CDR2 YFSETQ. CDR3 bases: TGCGCCAGCAGCCCGGGACTGCCCGGTTTAGAGTTCTTC. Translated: CASSPGLPGLEFF.

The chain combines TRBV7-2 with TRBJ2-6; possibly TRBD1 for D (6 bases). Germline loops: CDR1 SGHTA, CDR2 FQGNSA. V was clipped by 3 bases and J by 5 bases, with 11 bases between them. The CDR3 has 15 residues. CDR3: CASSLGAYWANVLTF. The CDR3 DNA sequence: TGTGCCAGCAGCTTGGGGGCTTACTGGGCCAACGTCCTGACTTTC.

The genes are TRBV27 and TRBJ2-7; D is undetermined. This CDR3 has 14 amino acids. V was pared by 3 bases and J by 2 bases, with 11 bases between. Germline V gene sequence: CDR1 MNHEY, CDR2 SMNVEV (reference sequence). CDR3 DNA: TGTGCCAGCAGTTTTCGTGGGGTCCCCTACGAGCAGTACTTC. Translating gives CASSFRGVPYEQYF.

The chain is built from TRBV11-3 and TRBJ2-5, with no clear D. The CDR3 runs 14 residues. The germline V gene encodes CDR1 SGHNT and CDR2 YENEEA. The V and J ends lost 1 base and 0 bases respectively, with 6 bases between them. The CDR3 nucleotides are TGTGCCAGCAGCTTAGGGCACAACCAAGAGACCCAGTACTTC. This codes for CASSLGHNQETQYF.

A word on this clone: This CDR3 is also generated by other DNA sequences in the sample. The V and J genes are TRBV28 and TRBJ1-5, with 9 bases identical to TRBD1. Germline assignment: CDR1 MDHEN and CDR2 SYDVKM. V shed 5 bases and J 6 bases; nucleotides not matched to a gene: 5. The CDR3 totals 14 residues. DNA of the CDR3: TGTGCCAGCAGTCTCACAGGGGGCGGTCAGCCCCAGCATTTT. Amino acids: CASSLTGGGQPQHF.